This entry lists 7 T cell receptor beta chains sequenced from one sample in a study of PD-1 blockade in mismatch repair-deficient tumors. Using immunoSEQ multiplex PCR, the repertoire was profiled, and TCRdb retains in-frame clones only, with some absent. The sample shows about 84,000 clones, 81% of them seen only once. Here the sequenced sample was peripheral blood, taken 12 weeks after starting pembrolizumab. The receptors come from an adult with mismatch repair-deficient cancer.

This chain links TRBV5-4 with TRBJ2-3, with TRBD2 identical over 10 bases. The ends lost 3 bases at V and 0 bases at J; junction bases unmatched: 1. CDR3 length equals 15 residues. Germline V gives CDR1 SGHNT, CDR2 YYREEE (reference sequence). The DNA of the CDR3 is TGTGCCAGCAGCTGGACTAGCGGTAGCACAGATACGCAGTATTTT. Translated: CASSWTSGSTDTQYF.

The CDR3 DNA sequence: TGTGCCAGCAGAACCGGGACTAGTCTCTACAATGAGCAGTTCTTC. Residues: CASRTGTSLYNEQFF. This rearrangement joins TRBV6-1 to TRBJ2-1; TRBD2 aligns across 8 bases. CDR1 is MNHNS, CDR2 SASEGT, per germline. This CDR3 is 15 amino acids long. V gave up 6 bases and J gave up 3 bases; unmatched junction bases: 7.

The chain couples TRBV5-6 to TRBJ2-1, with a weak D call TRBD2 (6 bases). The ends were cut back, 0 bases at V and 10 bases at J, with 14 bases in the middle. Germline CDR1 and CDR2: SGHDT and YYEEEE. The CDR3 runs to 14 residues. The CDR3 DNA sequence: TGTGCCAGCAGCTTGGATTGGGGGGAAGGGGAGCAGTTCTTC. Translation gives CASSLDWGEGEQFF.

This clone was found a few times. J is TRBJ1-1 and V is TRBV6-1; D is undetermined. CDR1 and CDR2 from the germline V gene are MNHNS and SASEGT. V was cut by 3 bases and J by 1 base, with 9 bases left in between. The CDR3 has 14 amino acids. The CDR3 spells CASSDRTENTEAFF. The CDR3 nucleotides read TGTGCCAGCAGTGATCGTACAGAGAACACTGAAGCTTTCTTT.

This clone was seen a single time. The genes are TRBV7-2 and TRBJ2-3; TRBD2 matches 7 bases. V lost 2 bases to trimming and J lost 3 bases; unmatched junction nucleotides: 5. This CDR3 spans 15 amino acids. Germline CDR1 SGHTA, CDR2 FQGNSA. The DNA for the CDR3 is TGTGCCAGCAGCTTAACGGCGGGAGAAACAGATACGCAGTATTTT. It translates to CASSLTAGETDTQYF.

The genes are TRBV11-3 and TRBJ2-2, with D possibly matching TRBD2 (5 bases). The germline CDR1 and CDR2 sequences are SGHNT and YENEEA. V was clipped by 1 base and J by 6 bases, with 12 bases between them. The CDR3 is 15 amino acids. CDR3 sequence: CASSLGTRGSGELFF. CDR3 nucleotides: TGTGCCAGCAGCTTAGGCACCCGGGGTTCCGGGGAGCTGTTTTTT.

The table lists this clone with a count of one. The gene calls are TRBV18 and TRBJ2-6; D is undetermined. This CDR3 is built from 15 residues. The germline gives CDR1 KGHSH, CDR2 LQKENI. Trimming stripped 3 bases from V and 4 bases from J, with 10 bases between. Written as DNA, the CDR3 is TGTGCCAGCTCACCTTTGGGCGCCGGGGCCAACGTCCTGACTTTC. Encoded protein: CASSPLGAGANVLTF.